This TCR beta chain was sequenced in a study of T cells in Graves' hyperthyroidism and ophthalmopathy. Across the study: Peripheral blood sampling occurred at initial diagnosis, before any treatment. Study results and caveats: In the analysis, a 13 V-J model separated ophthalmopathy from stable hyperthyroidism. Among clonotypes expanded in thyroid above 0.001, most were also found in blood.

The V gene's germline CDR1 is SGHTA and CDR2 FQGNSA. The CDR3 covers 15 residues. Turning to this clonotype: What it recognizes is unknown. One end of the junction is discordant with germline, which a read error may explain.

RNA transcripts were the template for amplifying TCR beta CDR3 regions. Carried out on the TCR CDR3, a first-round RT-PCR used the HTBI primer set. TCRdb processed the multiplex PCR reads anew with MiXCR; each CDR3 protein has one entry. The sample contains more than 500,000 distinct CDR3 sequences, over 12% of which appear only once. This TCR derives from a woman between 40 and 50 years old with Graves' ophthalmopathy. This chain uses TRBV7-2 with TRBJ2-5; D gene unclear. The sample consisted of blood. CDR3 sequence reads: CASSPSPERIETQYF. CDR3 bases: TGCGCCAGCAGCCCTTCCCCCGAGAGGATCGAGACCCAGTACTTC. Based on the CDR3 plus reference TRBV7-2 and TRBJ2-5, the full variable domain is GAGVSQSPSNKVTEKGKDVELRCDPISGHTALYWYRQSLGQGLEFLIYFQGNSAPDKSGLPSDRFSAERTGGSVSTLTIQRTQQEDSAVYLCASSPSPERIETQYFGPGTRLLVL.